This T cell receptor (beta chain) was observed in a study of CD8 T cells in ankylosing spondylitis. Study-wide results and limits: In reactive arthritis synovial fluid and blood, some motif variants had been reported before. Matched ankylosing spondylitis synovial fluid reportedly contained a significantly enriched population of disease-linked clones. One TCR beta motif, made up of 7 or 8 highly homologous variants, appeared characteristic of ankylosing spondylitis blood.

With regard to this clonotype: Its matching antigen is unknown.

Each TCR beta library was made by quantitative 5'-RACE that incorporated molecular barcodes. Each CDR3 protein gets one entry after TCRdb re-called the 5' RACE reads with MiXCR. The sample shows a few hundred thousand distinct CDR3 sequences, around 20% of them seen only once. The J segment lost 3 bases and the V segment lost 7 bases, leaving 5 bases of the junction unmatched. The CDR3 has 14 amino acids. Germline lookup yields CDR1 MNHEY and CDR2 SVGEGT. The chain carries TRBV6-2 or TRBV6-3 and TRBJ2-1; 8 nucleotides line up with TRBD1. The sequenced sample consisted of blood, either unsorted or a sorted T cell fraction (not recorded which). The TCR comes from a male donor with ankylosing spondylitis. The CDR3 DNA follows: TGTGCCAGCAACCCGGGACAGGACTACAATGAGCAGTTCTTC. Its protein is CASNPGQDYNEQFF.